The present entry profiles one T cell receptor (beta chain) with its context. Antigen unknown. This specimen comes from a study of cytomegalovirus exposure and HLA in healthy donors. Study-level background: Among roughly 180 million T cells, an earlier analysis found around 100 million unique TCR beta sequences. Study-level results: Another analysis was done later, and it associated 15,000 or so TCR beta sequences with HLA alleles at 0.05 false discovery rate. Roughly uniform depth of sequencing across donors was assumed in presence/absence analyses. Cytomegalovirus status, reportedly, was diagnosed with high specificity and sensitivity by the classifier.

Primers for the PCR totalled 60 Vbeta and 13 Jbeta. This table comes from immunoSEQ multiplex PCR, and its TCRdb copy is limited to in-frame clones, with some not included. Here the sample spans under 70,000 clones, over 65% being singletons. With 2 bases removed from V and 9 bases from J, the gap between germline ends came to 5 bases. The CDR3 runs 12 residues. Per germline, CDR1 MDHEN and CDR2 SYDVKM. This clonotype was obtained from a man between 35 and 55 years old in good health and CMV-seropositive. The chain joins TRBV28 to TRBJ1-6, with no clear D. The sequenced sample consisted of PBMCs. CDR3 loop: CASSLGTSPLHF. The CDR3 DNA follows: TGTGCCAGCAGTTTAGGCACTTCACCCCTCCACTTT.